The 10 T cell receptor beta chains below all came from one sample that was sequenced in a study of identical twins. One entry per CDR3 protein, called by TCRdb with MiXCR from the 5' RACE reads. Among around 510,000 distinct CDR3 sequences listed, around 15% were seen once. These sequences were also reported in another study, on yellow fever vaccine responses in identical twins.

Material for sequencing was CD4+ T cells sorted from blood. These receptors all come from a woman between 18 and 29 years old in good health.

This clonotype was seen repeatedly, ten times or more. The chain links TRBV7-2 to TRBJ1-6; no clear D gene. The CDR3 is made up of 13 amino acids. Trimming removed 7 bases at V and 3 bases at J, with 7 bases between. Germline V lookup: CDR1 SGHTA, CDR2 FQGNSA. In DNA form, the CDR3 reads TGTGCCAGCACAGCAATCTATAATTCACCCCTCCACTTT. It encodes CASTAIYNSPLHF.

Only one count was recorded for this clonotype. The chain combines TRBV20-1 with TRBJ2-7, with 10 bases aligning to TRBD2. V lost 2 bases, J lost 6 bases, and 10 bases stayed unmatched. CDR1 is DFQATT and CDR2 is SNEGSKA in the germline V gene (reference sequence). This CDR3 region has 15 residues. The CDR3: CSARNHSSGGREQYF. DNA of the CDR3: TGCAGTGCTAGAAACCATTCTAGCGGGGGTCGCGAGCAGTACTTC.

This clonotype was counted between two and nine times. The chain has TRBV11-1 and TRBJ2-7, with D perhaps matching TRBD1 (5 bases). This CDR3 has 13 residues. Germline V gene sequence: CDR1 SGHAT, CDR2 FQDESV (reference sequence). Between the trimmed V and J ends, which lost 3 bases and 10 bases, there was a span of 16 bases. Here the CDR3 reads CASSFSGLGQQYF. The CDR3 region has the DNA TGTGCCAGCAGCTTCTCCGGATTGGGGCAACAGTACTTC.

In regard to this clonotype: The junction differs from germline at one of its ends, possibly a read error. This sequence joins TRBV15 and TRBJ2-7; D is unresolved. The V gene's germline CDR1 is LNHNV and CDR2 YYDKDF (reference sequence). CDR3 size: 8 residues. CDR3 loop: CATSRLPF. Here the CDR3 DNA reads TGTGCCACCAGCAGGTTGCCCTTC.

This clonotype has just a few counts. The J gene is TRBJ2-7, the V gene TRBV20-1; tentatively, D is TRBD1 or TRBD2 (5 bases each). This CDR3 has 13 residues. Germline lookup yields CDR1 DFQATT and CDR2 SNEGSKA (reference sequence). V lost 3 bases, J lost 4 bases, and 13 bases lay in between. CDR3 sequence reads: CSASAGAMYEQYF. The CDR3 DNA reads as TGCAGTGCTAGTGCCGGGGCGATGTACGAGCAGTACTTC.

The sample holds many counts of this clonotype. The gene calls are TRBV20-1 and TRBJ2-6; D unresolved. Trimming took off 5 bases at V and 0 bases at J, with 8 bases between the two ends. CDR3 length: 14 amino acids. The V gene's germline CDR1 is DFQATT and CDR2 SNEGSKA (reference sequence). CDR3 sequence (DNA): TGCAGTGCTCTACAGACCTCTGGGGCCAACGTCCTGACTTTC. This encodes CSALQTSGANVLTF.

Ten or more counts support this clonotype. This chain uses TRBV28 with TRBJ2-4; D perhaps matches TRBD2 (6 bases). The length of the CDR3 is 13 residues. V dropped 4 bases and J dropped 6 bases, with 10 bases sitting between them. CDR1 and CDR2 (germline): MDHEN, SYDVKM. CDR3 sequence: CASSSRGVNIQYF. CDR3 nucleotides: TGTGCCAGCAGTTCTCGCGGGGTAAACATTCAGTACTTC.

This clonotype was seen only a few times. The CDR3 loop reads CASSPGTAKAGELFF. CDR3 bases: TGTGCCAGCAGCCCCGGGACAGCGAAAGCCGGGGAGCTGTTTTTT. The genes are TRBV7-8 and TRBJ2-2, with TRBD1 matching over 7 bases. Per the germline V gene, CDR1 is SGHVS and CDR2 is FQNEAQ. The V gene end was trimmed by 5 bases and the J gene end by 6 bases; junction bases not matched to a gene: 9. The length of the CDR3 is 15 residues.

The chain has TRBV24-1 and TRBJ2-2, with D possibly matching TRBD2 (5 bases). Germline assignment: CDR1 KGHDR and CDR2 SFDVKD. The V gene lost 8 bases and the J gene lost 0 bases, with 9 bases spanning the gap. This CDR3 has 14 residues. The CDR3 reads CATKASSNTGELFF. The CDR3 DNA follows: TGTGCCACCAAGGCTAGCTCGAACACCGGGGAGCTGTTTTTT.

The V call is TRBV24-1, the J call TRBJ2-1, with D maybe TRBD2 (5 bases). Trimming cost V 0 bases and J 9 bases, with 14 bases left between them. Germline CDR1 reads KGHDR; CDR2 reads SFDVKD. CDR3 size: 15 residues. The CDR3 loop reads CATSDLPPEGSEQFF. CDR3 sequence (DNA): TGTGCCACCAGTGATTTGCCCCCCGAAGGGAGTGAGCAGTTCTTC.